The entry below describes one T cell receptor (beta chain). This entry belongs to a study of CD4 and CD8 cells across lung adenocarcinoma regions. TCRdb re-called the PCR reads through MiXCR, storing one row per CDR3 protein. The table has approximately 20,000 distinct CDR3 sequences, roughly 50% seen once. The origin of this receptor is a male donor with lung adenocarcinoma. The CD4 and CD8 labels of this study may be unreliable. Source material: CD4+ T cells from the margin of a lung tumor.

This chain's CDR3 is CARRGSGAKDTQYF. DNA for the CDR3: TGTGCGAGGCGCGGGAGCGGGGCCAAAGATACGCAGTATTTT. The chain links TRBV27 to TRBJ2-3, with TRBD2 matching 7 bases. Germline lookup yields CDR1 MNHEY and CDR2 SMNVEV (reference sequence). CDR3 size: 14 residues.